The 15 T cell receptor beta chains reported below all come from one sample, sequenced in a study of blood T cell repertoires in COVID-19 (dated by TCRdb to the early 2020s). To prepare the library, the immunoSEQ multiplex PCR assay was applied. The clones in this table, taken by TCRdb from immuneACCESS, are in-frame only. Not every clone is retained; where verified, under half of the shortfall comes from an unresolved V gene, and the cause of the rest is unknown. The sample table lists roughly 350,000 clones, 88% of them with a count of one. The top ten constitute about 7.3% of the sample. The material sequenced was peripheral blood. The receptors here all came from a woman aged 65 to 85 with COVID-19, enrolled during active disease.

This chain connects TRBV7-6 to TRBJ1-5; D gene unclear. The ends were cut back, 1 base at V and 3 bases at J, with 16 bases in the middle. CDR1 and CDR2 (germline): SGHVS, FNYEAQ. This CDR3 is 17 amino acids long. This CDR3 is CASSLDSGIGDNQPQHF. In DNA, the CDR3 is TGTGCCAGCAGCTTAGACTCGGGGATTGGCGACAATCAGCCCCAGCATTTT. Full variable domain (rest looked up from reference TRBV7-6 and TRBJ1-5): GAGVSQSPRYKVTKRGQDVALRCDPISGHVSLYWYRQALGQGPEFLTYFNYEAQQDKSGLPNDRFSAERPEGSISTLTIQRTEQRDSAMYRCASSLDSGIGDNQPQHFGDGTRLSIL.

This clone has more than one count but fewer than ten. This chain links TRBV10-1 with TRBJ1-6, with 7 bases fitting TRBD1. The junction had 11 bases not matched to a gene; V was cut back by 3 bases and J by 0 bases. CDR3 length: 19 amino acids. The germline gives CDR1 WNHNN, CDR2 SYGVQD (reference sequence). CDR3 DNA sequence: TGCGCCAGCAGTGACCCCCGGGACAGCCCTAGCTCCTATAATTCACCCCTCCACTTT. This gives the protein CASSDPRDSPSSYNSPLHF.

The chain combines TRBV19 with TRBJ2-1; unclear D gene. The CDR3 sequence is 12 residues long. Trimming took 11 bases from V and 0 from J, leaving 8 bases between them. The germline V gene has CDR1 LNHDA and CDR2 SQIVND (reference sequence). The CDR3 nucleotides are TGTGCCGAAGAGAGCTCCTACAATGAGCAGTTCTTC. Residues: CAEESSYNEQFF.

This rearrangement joins TRBV7-3 to TRBJ2-2; perhaps TRBD1 as D (5 bases). With 5 bases removed from V and 2 bases from J, the gap between germline ends came to 12 bases. This CDR3 contains 15 residues. In germline, CDR1 is SGHTA, CDR2 FQGTGA. This CDR3 reads CASSAQGPNTGELFF. In DNA, the CDR3 is TGTGCCAGCAGCGCCCAGGGCCCAAACACCGGGGAGCTGTTTTTT.

The V and J genes are TRBV11-2 and TRBJ1-1; TRBD1 agrees at 9 bases. After removal of 0 bases from V and 6 bases from J, the junction contained 2 bases not matched to a gene. CDR1 is SGHAT and CDR2 is FQNNGV in the germline V gene. The CDR3 runs 14 residues. CDR3 sequence: CASSLEGQGAEAFF. Here the CDR3 DNA reads TGTGCCAGCAGCTTAGAGGGACAGGGAGCTGAAGCTTTCTTT. Looking up the rest from reference TRBV11-2 and TRBJ1-1 gives the full variable domain: EAGVAQSPRYKIIEKRQSVAFWCNPISGHATLYWYQQILGQGPKLLIQFQNNGVVDDSQLPKDRFSAERLKGVDSTLKIQPAKLEDSAVYLCASSLEGQGAEAFFGQGTRLTVV.

This clone came up a few times. The chain combines TRBV5-1 with TRBJ2-3, with 12 bases that match TRBD2. The CDR3 is 16 residues long. Germline V gene sequence: CDR1 SGHRS, CDR2 YFSETQ. With 3 bases clipped from V and 3 bases from J, the junction kept 5 bases outside the gene matches. In DNA form, the CDR3 reads TGCGCCAGCAGCTCCCGGACTAGCGGGGCAACAGATACGCAGTATTTT. Translated, it gives CASSSRTSGATDTQYF.

Here the CDR3 reads CASSVAHEAFF. The CDR3 nucleotides read TGTGCCAGTAGTGTGGCACATGAAGCTTTCTTT. This chain joins TRBV19 and TRBJ1-1, with D unresolved. In germline, CDR1 is LNHDA, CDR2 SQIVND (reference sequence). The V end was cut by 5 bases, the J end by 7 bases, with 8 bases between. This CDR3 spans 11 amino acids.

V usage is TRBV28 and J usage is TRBJ1-2; TRBD1 aligns across 10 bases. CDR3 size: 15 residues. V was clipped by 5 bases and J by 7 bases; unmatched bases: 10. Per germline, CDR1 MDHEN and CDR2 SYDVKM. CDR3 region: CASSPRQGASGGYTF. DNA of the CDR3: TGTGCCAGCAGTCCGAGACAGGGGGCGTCGGGTGGCTACACCTTC.

The chain couples TRBV5-1 to TRBJ2-7; 7 bases fit TRBD2. This CDR3 has 16 residues. Germline CDR1 SGHRS, CDR2 YFSETQ. J lost 4 bases, V lost 0 bases, and 10 bases had no gene match. In nucleotides, the CDR3 is TGCGCCAGCAGCTTGGGGCAGGGAGGGGATTTTTACGAGCAGTACTTC. The encoded protein is CASSLGQGGDFYEQYF.

The chain has TRBV7-2 and TRBJ2-1, with 14 bases matching TRBD2. The CDR3 runs to 15 residues. Germline assignment: CDR1 SGHTA and CDR2 FQGNSA. The trim removed 3 bases at V and 9 bases at J, leaving 4 bases unmatched. CDR3 loop: CASSLGLAGEGEQFF. The DNA for the CDR3 is TGTGCCAGCAGCTTGGGACTAGCGGGGGAAGGTGAGCAGTTCTTC. Full variable domain (outside the CDR3, taken from reference TRBV7-2 and TRBJ2-1): GAGVSQSPSNKVTEKGKDVELRCDPISGHTALYWYRQSLGQGLEFLIYFQGNSAPDKSGLPSDRFSAERTGGSVSTLTIQRTQQEDSAVYLCASSLGLAGEGEQFFGPGTRLTVL.

This rearrangement joins TRBV7-9 to TRBJ1-1; D is undetermined. Trimming took 5 bases from V and 0 from J, leaving 7 bases between them. The germline CDR1 and CDR2 sequences are SEHNR and FQNEAQ (reference sequence). This CDR3 has 13 amino acids. The chain's CDR3 is CASSEPVNTEAFF. For the CDR3, the DNA is TGTGCCAGCAGCGAACCAGTGAACACTGAAGCTTTCTTT.

V gene TRBV15 combines with J gene TRBJ2-7; the D is unclear. The V and J ends lost 5 bases and 6 bases respectively, with 11 bases between them. CDR3 size: 12 residues. Germline CDR1 reads LNHNV; CDR2 reads YYDKDF (reference sequence). The CDR3 DNA is TGTGCCACCAGCTTCGGGTTGGGCGAGCAGTACTTC. This sequence encodes CATSFGLGEQYF. The entire variable domain, with the rest obtained from reference TRBV15 and TRBJ2-7, is as follows: DAMVIQNPRYQVTQFGKPVTLSCSQTLNHNVMYWYQQKSSQAPKLLFHYYDKDFNNEADTPDNFQSRRPNTSFCFLDIRSPGLGDTAMYLCATSFGLGEQYFGPGTRLTVT.

This clone occurred once. The same CDR3 also results from other DNA sequences found in this sample. This chain links TRBV27 with TRBJ2-5; D gene unclear. CDR3 length: 11 residues. CDR1 and CDR2 from the germline V gene are MNHEY and SMNVEV (reference sequence). Trimming removed 5 bases at V and 5 bases at J, with 6 bases between. CDR3 loop: CASSAGETQYF. The CDR3 nucleotides are TGTGCCAGCAGTGCCGGGGAGACCCAGTACTTC.

The chain has TRBV19 and TRBJ1-1; D possibly corresponds to TRBD1 (6 bases). Deletions cut 3 bases from V and 7 bases from J, with 15 bases between. The V gene's germline CDR1 is LNHDA and CDR2 SQIVND (reference sequence). The length of the CDR3 is 14 residues. The CDR3 nucleotides are TGTGCCAGTAGTATTACGGGGCAGGGGCATGAAGCTTTCTTT. Translation: CASSITGQGHEAFF. Together with reference TRBV19 and TRBJ1-1, the CDR3 gives the full variable domain: DGGITQSPKYLFRKEGQNVTLSCEQNLNHDAMYWYRQDPGQGLRLIYYSQIVNDFQKGDIAEGYSVSREKKESFPLTVTSAQKNPTAFYLCASSITGQGHEAFFGQGTRLTVV.

The chain uses TRBV6-2 or TRBV6-3 and TRBJ2-7; 12 bases match TRBD1. The CDR3 consists of 18 residues. Germline lookup yields CDR1 MNHEY and CDR2 SVGEGT. V lost 2 bases and J lost 2; bases outside the gene matches: 10. CDR3 bases: TGTGCCAGCAGTTACCGGGACAGGGGGCGAGGGCCTACCTACGAGCAGTACTTC. Protein product: CASSYRDRGRGPTYEQYF.